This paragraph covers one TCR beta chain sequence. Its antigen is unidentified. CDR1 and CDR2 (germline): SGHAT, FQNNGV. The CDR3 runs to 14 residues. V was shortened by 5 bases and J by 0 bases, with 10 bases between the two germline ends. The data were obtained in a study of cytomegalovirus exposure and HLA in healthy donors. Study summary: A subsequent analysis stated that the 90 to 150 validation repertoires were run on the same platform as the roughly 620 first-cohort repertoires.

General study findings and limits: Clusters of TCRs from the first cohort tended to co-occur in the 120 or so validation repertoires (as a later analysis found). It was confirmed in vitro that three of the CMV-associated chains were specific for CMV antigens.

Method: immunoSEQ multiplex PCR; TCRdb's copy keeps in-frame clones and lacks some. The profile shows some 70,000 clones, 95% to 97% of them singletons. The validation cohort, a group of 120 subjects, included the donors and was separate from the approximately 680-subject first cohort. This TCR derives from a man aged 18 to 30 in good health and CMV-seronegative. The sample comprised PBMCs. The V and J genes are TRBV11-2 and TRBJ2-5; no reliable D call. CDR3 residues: CASSPRVYQETQYF. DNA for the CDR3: TGTGCCAGCAGCCCACGCGTGTACCAAGAGACCCAGTACTTC. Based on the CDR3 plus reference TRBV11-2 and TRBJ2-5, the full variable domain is EAGVAQSPRYKIIEKRQSVAFWCNPISGHATLYWYQQILGQGPKLLIQFQNNGVVDDSQLPKDRFSAERLKGVDSTLKIQPAKLEDSAVYLCASSPRVYQETQYFGPGTRLLVL.